Presented here are 27 T cell receptor beta chains from one specimen sequenced in a study of blood T cell repertoires in COVID-19. TCRdb keeps only in-frame clones here, not all; method: immunoSEQ multiplex PCR. This table has some 150,000 clones, about 85% appearing once. The sequenced sample consisted of PBMCs or T cells enriched from blood (not recorded which). These receptors were obtained from a woman in her thirties or forties who had recovered from COVID-19.

This chain uses TRBV28 with TRBJ1-5; D is uncertain. V was trimmed by 5 bases and J by 6 bases, leaving 8 bases between them. CDR1 is MDHEN and CDR2 is SYDVKM in the germline V gene. This CDR3 comprises 12 residues. DNA for the CDR3: TGTGCCAGCAGTATCGCGATTCAGCCCCAGCATTTT. This codes for CASSIAIQPQHF.

Turning to this clone: A much larger clone lies one base from this, so it may be a read error. The chain carries TRBV11-2 and TRBJ2-1; TRBD1 might be the D (7 bases). Trimming took off 5 bases at V and 4 bases at J, with 9 bases between the two ends. The CDR3 sequence is 13 residues long. Per the germline V gene, CDR1 is SGHAT and CDR2 is FQNNGV. CDR3 sequence: CASSQGGYNEQFF. CDR3 nucleotides: TGTGCCAGCAGCCAGGGGGGTTACAATGAGCAGTTCTTC.

The chain employs TRBV7-2 and TRBJ1-5; weak D call: TRBD1 (6 bases). Germline CDR1 SGHTA, CDR2 FQGNSA. The V end lost 4 bases, the J end lost 2 bases, and 12 bases lay between the germline ends. The CDR3 spans 15 residues. CDR3 DNA sequence: TGTGCCAGCAGCTCCCCAGGGGTTGGCAATCAGCCCCAGCATTTT. Translating it yields CASSSPGVGNQPQHF.

V and J are TRBV9 and TRBJ2-2; 10 nucleotides line up with TRBD2. Germline-derived CDR1 and CDR2 are SGDLS and YYNGEE. The CDR3 is made up of 16 amino acids. V trimming: 6 bases; J trimming: 4 bases; junction bases outside the gene matches: 9. The DNA for the CDR3 is TGTGCCAGCACGAGAACTAGCGGGGCGCGCACCGGGGAGCTGTTTTTT. This codes for CASTRTSGARTGELFF. Full variable domain (rest looked up from reference TRBV9 and TRBJ2-2): DSGVTQTPKHLITATGQRVTLRCSPRSGDLSVYWYQQSLDQGLQFLIQYYNGEERAKGNILERFSAQQFPDLHSELNLSSLELGDSALYFCASTRTSGARTGELFFGEGSRLTVL.

V gene TRBV30 combines with J gene TRBJ1-1; a weak D match, TRBD1 (6 bases). Germline V gene sequence: CDR1 GTSNPN, CDR2 SVGIG (reference sequence). The CDR3 is 15 amino acids. The V end was cut by 0 bases, the J end by 4 bases, with 15 bases between. CDR3 sequence: CAWSVLRGGGTEAFF. CDR3 DNA: TGTGCCTGGAGTGTACTAAGGGGAGGGGGCACTGAAGCTTTCTTT.

This chain uses TRBV2 with TRBJ2-3; no firm D call. In germline, CDR1 is SNHLY, CDR2 FYNNEI. The length of the CDR3 is 12 residues. V was trimmed by 7 bases and J by 6 bases, leaving 11 bases between them. The CDR3 DNA reads as TGTGCCAGCAACGACTTTAAGGATACGCAGTATTTT. Amino acid sequence: CASNDFKDTQYF. The whole variable domain, remainder taken from reference TRBV2 and TRBJ2-3, is EPEVTQTPSHQVTQMGQEVILRCVPISNHLYFYWYRQILGQKVEFLVSFYNNEISEKSEIFDDQFSVERPDGSNFTLKIRSTKLEDSAMYFCASNDFKDTQYFGPGTRLTVL.

This chain joins TRBV7-9 and TRBJ2-7; D is possibly TRBD2 (6 bases). This CDR3 comprises 14 residues. The V gene lost 2 bases and the J gene lost 7 bases, with 15 bases spanning the gap. CDR1 and CDR2 from the germline V gene are SEHNR and FQNEAQ (reference sequence). DNA of the CDR3: TGTGCCAGCAGCTTACCTAGCGCCGAGTTAGAGCAGTACTTC. Protein sequence: CASSLPSAELEQYF.

The V gene is TRBV4-1, the J gene TRBJ1-4; 9 nucleotides agree with TRBD1. CDR1 is MGHRA, CDR2 YSYEKL, per germline. V was clipped by 1 base and J by 5 bases; unmatched bases: 5. The CDR3 spans 16 residues. The CDR3 DNA sequence: TGCGCCAGCAGCCAAGGTATCACAGGGGGCAATGAAAAACTGTTTTTT. This gives the protein CASSQGITGGNEKLFF.

The gene calls are TRBV2 and TRBJ1-4; D not resolved. CDR3 length: 16 amino acids. Germline lookup yields CDR1 SNHLY and CDR2 FYNNEI. The V and J ends lost 4 bases and 6 bases respectively, with 18 bases between them. For the CDR3, the DNA is TGTGCCAGCAGTGCAACAGATGCGGGAAATTATGAAAAACTGTTTTTT. As protein: CASSATDAGNYEKLFF.

The chain is built from TRBV5-3 and TRBJ1-5; D is ambiguous. TRBV5-3 is given ORF status, its function remaining uncertain. This CDR3 has 14 residues. Trimming removed 3 bases from V and 5 bases from J, with 12 bases in between. The DNA of the CDR3 is TGTGCCAGAAGCTCCGACTCCCTAGATCAGCCCCAGCATTTT. Protein sequence: CARSSDSLDQPQHF.

The chain joins TRBV5-1 to TRBJ2-7; 8 bases match TRBD2. Germline loops: CDR1 SGHRS, CDR2 YFSETQ. This CDR3 comprises 14 residues. J lost 5 bases, V lost 3 bases, and 7 bases had no gene match. The CDR3 loop reads CASSSTGTRDEQYF. The CDR3 nucleotides are TGCGCCAGCAGCTCCACCGGGACTAGAGACGAGCAGTACTTC.

The CDR3 DNA reads TGTGCCACCAGCAGAGATCAGGGGGTGGAGGAAAAACTGTTTTTT. It specifies CATSRDQGVEEKLFF. This sequence joins TRBV15 and TRBJ1-4; TRBD1 matches 7 bases. Germline CDR1 LNHNV, CDR2 YYDKDF (reference sequence). The CDR3 is 15 amino acids. V trimming: 0 bases; J trimming: 8 bases; junction bases outside the gene matches: 6.

This chain connects TRBV29-1 to TRBJ1-2; weak D call: TRBD1 (6 bases). Germline values: CDR1 SQVTM, CDR2 ANQGSEA. V was cut by 0 bases and J by 7 bases, with 18 bases left in between. This CDR3 region has 15 residues. The DNA for the CDR3 is TGCAGCGTTGAAGATCAGGTAGACAGGAATGGTGGCTACACCTTC. It specifies CSVEDQVDRNGGYTF.

This chain connects TRBV9 to TRBJ2-2, with a possible D match to TRBD1 (6 bases). The CDR3 runs 17 residues. With 0 bases removed from V and 7 bases from J, the gap between germline ends came to 19 bases. CDR1 SGDLS and CDR2 YYNGEE come from the germline V gene. CDR3 residues: CASSVAGQGLPHGELFF. CDR3 bases: TGTGCCAGCAGCGTAGCGGGGCAGGGGCTTCCCCACGGGGAGCTGTTTTTT.

The chain carries TRBV14 and TRBJ1-2; 11 bases fit TRBD1. The V gene's germline CDR1 is SGHDN and CDR2 FVKESK. CDR3 length equals 17 residues. J gave up 1 base and V 1 base, and 5 bases lay outside the gene matches. The CDR3 loop reads CASSQVGQGVSNYGYTF. The CDR3 DNA reads TGTGCCAGCAGCCAAGTGGGACAGGGGGTTAGTAACTATGGCTACACCTTC.

This clone was observed a handful of times. The chain uses TRBV6-5 and TRBJ2-2; no firm D call. The CDR3 sequence is 15 residues long. Per the germline V gene, CDR1 is MNHEY and CDR2 is SVGAGI. V lost 0 bases and J lost 3, with 8 bases in between. This chain's CDR3 is CASSYSAGYTGELFF. The CDR3 bases are TGTGCCAGCAGTTACTCAGCCGGGTACACCGGGGAGCTGTTTTTT.

This clone was observed a handful of times. The chain uses TRBV6-1 and TRBJ1-6, with D unresolved. Germline CDR1 and CDR2: MNHNS and SASEGT. This CDR3 is built from 16 residues. The V end was cut by 2 bases, the J end by 0 bases, with 8 bases between. Written as DNA, the CDR3 is TGTGCCAGCAGTGAACCGTGGAGCTCCTATAATTCACCCCTCCACTTT. It codes for CASSEPWSSYNSPLHF.

The J gene is TRBJ2-3, the V gene TRBV28, with 8 bases lining up with TRBD2. The CDR3 length is 13 residues. CDR1 MDHEN and CDR2 SYDVKM come from the germline V gene. V trimming: 5 bases; J trimming: 9 bases; junction bases outside the gene matches: 7. Here the CDR3 DNA reads TGTGCCAGCAGTCCCGCGGGGGGTGGCACGCAGTATTTT. Translating it yields CASSPAGGGTQYF.

V usage is TRBV30 and J usage is TRBJ1-2; 9 positions agree with TRBD1. The CDR3 is 14 residues long. The trim removed 0 bases at V and 7 bases at J, leaving 6 bases unmatched. Germline lookup yields CDR1 GTSNPN and CDR2 SVGIG (reference sequence). For the CDR3, the DNA is TGTGCCTGGAGTGTACTTACAGGGGGCTTTGGCTACACCTTC. Translated: CAWSVLTGGFGYTF.

In this sample, this clone turned up a few times. This chain uses TRBV3-1 (or the pseudogene TRBV3-2) with TRBJ1-2; the D gene is possibly TRBD1 (6 bases). This CDR3 comprises 13 residues. V lost 1 base to trimming and J lost 5 bases, with 8 bases between them. CDR1 is LGHDT, CDR2 YNNKEL, per germline (reference sequence). The CDR3 region is CASSQADRYGYTF. CDR3 bases: TGTGCCAGCAGCCAAGCAGACAGGTATGGCTACACCTTC.

CDR3 region: CASSTTTGVGTEAFF. The CDR3 DNA reads as TGCGCCAGCAGCACCACCACAGGGGTAGGGACTGAAGCTTTCTTT. V gene TRBV5-1 combines with J gene TRBJ1-1; 7 positions agree with TRBD1. The trim removed 4 bases at V and 5 bases at J, leaving 11 bases unmatched. The CDR3 runs to 15 residues. CDR1 is SGHRS, CDR2 YFSETQ, per germline.

The gene calls are TRBV25-1 and TRBJ2-2, with 9 bases matching TRBD1. The V gene end was trimmed by 4 bases and the J gene end by 5 bases; junction bases not matched to a gene: 8. The CDR3 is 16 amino acids. Germline loops: CDR1 MGHDK, CDR2 SYGVNS. DNA for the CDR3: TGTGCCAGCAGTGGTCTACAGGGGGCTAGGACCGGGGAGCTGTTTTTT. As protein: CASSGLQGARTGELFF.

The rearrangement joins TRBV27 to TRBJ2-7; D remains unclear. V was shortened by 2 bases and J by 7 bases, with 6 bases between the two germline ends. The CDR3 is made up of 11 amino acids. Germline CDR1 and CDR2: MNHEY and SMNVEV (reference sequence). The CDR3 coding sequence is TGTGCCAGCAGTTTACTCGGGGAGCAGTACTTC. Translated, it gives CASSLLGEQYF.

This clone was seen a few times. The V and J genes are TRBV5-8 and TRBJ1-2; 8 nucleotides match TRBD1. Trimming at V came to 4 bases and at J to 5 bases, leaving 7 bases not matched to a gene. Germline V gene lookup returns CDR1 SGHTS and CDR2 YDEGEE. The CDR3 has 14 residues. The CDR3 nucleotides are TGTGCCAGCAGCGGCCGGACAGGGCGGTATGGCTACACCTTC. This codes for CASSGRTGRYGYTF.

The chain carries TRBV7-8 and TRBJ1-2; tentatively, D is TRBD1 (6 bases). This CDR3 is built from 12 residues. CDR1 is SGHVS, CDR2 FQNEAQ, per germline. V was pared by 5 bases and J by 8 bases, with 12 bases between. CDR3 DNA: TGTGCCAGCAGCCAGGACAGCCTCGGCTACACCTTC. It is translated as CASSQDSLGYTF.

This chain connects TRBV7-9 to TRBJ1-6, with 11 bases fitting TRBD1. V lost 3 bases, J lost 8 bases, and 6 bases stayed unmatched. Germline V gene lookup returns CDR1 SEHNR and CDR2 FQNEAQ (reference sequence). The CDR3 contains 16 residues. For the CDR3, the DNA is TGTGCCAGCAGCTTGGGAGGACAGGGGGCTTATTCACCCCTCCACTTT. Translated, it gives CASSLGGQGAYSPLHF.

Points on this clone: Within the sample, other DNA sequences also encode this same CDR3. The chain employs TRBV9 and TRBJ2-7, with 8 bases that match TRBD1. The CDR3 contains 15 residues. Per germline, CDR1 SGDLS and CDR2 YYNGEE. J was trimmed by 0 bases and V by 0 bases; bases with no gene match: 2. The CDR3: CASSVGTGGSYEQYF. In nucleotides, the CDR3 is TGTGCCAGCAGCGTAGGTACAGGGGGCTCCTACGAGCAGTACTTC. The whole variable domain, remainder taken from reference TRBV9 and TRBJ2-7, is DSGVTQTPKHLITATGQRVTLRCSPRSGDLSVYWYQQSLDQGLQFLIQYYNGEERAKGNILERFSAQQFPDLHSELNLSSLELGDSALYFCASSVGTGGSYEQYFGPGTRLTVT.